These 20 T cell receptor beta chains came from one sample sequenced in a study of T cell responses to AZD1222 COVID-19 vaccine. The protocol was immunoSEQ multiplex PCR, while the TCRdb copy is restricted to in-frame clones and leaves out a portion. The repertoire holds some 200,000 clones, with around 90% as singletons. This specimen consisted of peripheral blood, obtained 28 days after the second dose of the MenACWY control vaccine. Receptors originate from an adult who received the MenACWY meningococcal vaccine as a control.

Written as DNA, the CDR3 is TGTGCCAGCAGTGATACAGGCGCCCCTATAGCCAAAAACATTCAGTACTTC. Translated: CASSDTGAPIAKNIQYF. The chain combines TRBV27 with TRBJ2-4; tentatively, D is TRBD1 (5 bases). With 5 bases removed from V and 0 bases from J, the gap between germline ends came to 17 bases. The CDR3 runs 17 residues. Germline V gene data show CDR1 as MNHEY and CDR2 as SMNVEV (reference sequence).

This chain's CDR3 is CAIRPLAGSYNEQFF. As DNA, the CDR3 is TGTGCCATCAGGCCCCTAGCGGGGTCCTACAATGAGCAGTTCTTC. The V gene is TRBV10-3, the J gene TRBJ2-1, with TRBD2 identical over 9 bases. Germline CDR1 reads ENHRY; CDR2 reads SYGVKD. The CDR3 has 15 residues. The J segment lost 1 base and the V segment lost 6 bases, leaving 4 bases of the junction unmatched.

Here the CDR3 DNA reads TGTGCCAGTAGTATAGGTTCCTATGCAGGAAACACCATATATTTT. Translated: CASSIGSYAGNTIYF. The chain couples TRBV19 to TRBJ1-3, with unresolved D. CDR3 size: 15 residues. The V gene lost 1 base and the J gene lost 4 bases, with 11 bases spanning the gap. The germline V gene encodes CDR1 LNHDA and CDR2 SQIVND (reference sequence).

This clone was detected once. V gene TRBV14 combines with J gene TRBJ2-7; tentative D call: TRBD1 (5 bases). V shed 4 bases and J shed 5 bases, with 9 bases lying between them. The CDR3 contains 12 residues. Germline CDR1 is SGHDN and CDR2 is FVKESK. The CDR3 sequence is CASSPGHNEQYF. In DNA form, the CDR3 reads TGTGCCAGCAGCCCTGGACACAACGAGCAGTACTTC.

The V and J genes are TRBV11-3 and TRBJ1-2; possible D gene TRBD1, 6 bases. The V gene lost 2 bases and the J gene lost 7 bases, with 17 bases spanning the gap. The CDR3 totals 15 residues. Germline CDR1 and CDR2: SGHNT and YENEEA. DNA for the CDR3: TGTGCCAGCAGCTTATCACAATCGGGGGCCGGTGGCTACACCTTC. It is translated as CASSLSQSGAGGYTF.

The chain joins TRBV4-3 to TRBJ2-4; TRBD1 matches 10 bases. The CDR3 extends over 18 amino acids. CDR1 and CDR2 (germline): LGHNA, YSLEER. V trimming: 0 bases; J trimming: 8 bases; junction bases outside the gene matches: 13. The CDR3 sequence is CASSQDESRTGGWDIQYF. The CDR3 DNA is TGCGCCAGCAGCCAAGATGAGTCCCGGACAGGGGGTTGGGACATTCAGTACTTC.

This chain links TRBV19 with TRBJ1-6, with 11 bases fitting TRBD1. The length of the CDR3 is 15 residues. The ends lost 5 bases at V and 8 bases at J; junction bases unmatched: 5. Per germline, CDR1 LNHDA and CDR2 SQIVND (reference sequence). The CDR3 is CASSSPGQGDSPLHF. In DNA, the CDR3 is TGTGCCAGTAGTTCCCCGGGACAGGGGGATTCACCCCTCCACTTT.

The rearrangement links TRBV29-1 to TRBJ1-2; 7 nucleotides agree with TRBD1. CDR1 and CDR2 (germline): SQVTM, ANQGSEA. This CDR3 region has 12 residues. V was clipped by 7 bases and J by 4 bases; unmatched bases: 6. DNA for the CDR3: TGCAGCGACATGACAGGGACCTATGGCTACACCTTC. The encoded protein is CSDMTGTYGYTF.

This clone appeared once. The chain is built from TRBV24-1 and TRBJ1-2, with TRBD1 matching over 9 bases. This CDR3 has 13 amino acids. Looked up from germline, CDR1 is KGHDR and CDR2 is SFDVKD. With 7 bases clipped from V and 4 bases from J, the junction kept 3 bases outside the gene matches. CDR3 coding DNA: TGTGCCACCAGGGACAGGGGAGCCTATGGCTACACCTTC. It yields the protein CATRDRGAYGYTF.

The J gene is TRBJ2-3, the V gene TRBV7-2; 8 nucleotides agree with TRBD2. Germline assignment: CDR1 SGHTA and CDR2 FQGNSA. The CDR3 has 14 amino acids. J gave up 1 base and V 3 bases, and 0 bases lay outside the gene matches. The chain's CDR3 is CASSLTSGTDTQYF. The CDR3, as DNA: TGTGCCAGCAGCTTGACTAGCGGCACAGATACGCAGTATTTT.

The CDR3 sequence is CASSGRGGSYEQYF. The CDR3 DNA reads TGCGCCAGCTCGGGGAGGGGAGGCTCCTACGAGCAGTACTTC. The genes are TRBV5-1 and TRBJ2-7; 7 bases are shared with TRBD2. The V segment lost 7 bases and the J segment 0 bases; nucleotides outside the gene matches: 7. CDR3 length: 14 amino acids. The germline CDR1 and CDR2 sequences are SGHRS and YFSETQ.

J is TRBJ2-3 and V is TRBV12-3 or TRBV12-4; D gene ambiguous. The CDR3 runs 11 residues. V was cut by 5 bases and J by 4 bases, with 4 bases left in between. This CDR3 is CASSVPDTQYF. The CDR3 coding sequence is TGTGCCAGCAGTGTCCCAGATACGCAGTATTTT.

The rearrangement links TRBV12-3 or TRBV12-4 to TRBJ2-4; D is unresolved. V lost 8 bases to trimming and J lost 0 bases, with 8 bases between them. The CDR3 covers 13 residues. The CDR3 sequence: CASGRIAKNIQYF. Written as DNA, the CDR3 is TGTGCCAGCGGTAGAATAGCCAAAAACATTCAGTACTTC.

Remarks on this clone: The junction and the germline gene differ at one end; a read error may be behind it. The V gene is TRBV24-1, the J gene TRBJ2-2; TRBD2 matches 11 bases. The CDR3 runs to 19 residues. Germline V gene sequence: CDR1 KGHDR, CDR2 SFDVKD. CDR3 DNA: TGTGCCACCAGTGCCCAGAAGATAGCGGGGGGGCCCAACACCGGGGTGCTGTTTTTT. The encoded protein is CATSAQKIAGGPNTGVLFF.

The chain recombines TRBV11-2 with TRBJ2-7; D may be TRBD2 (5 bases). Trimming removed 7 bases at V and 0 bases at J, with 7 bases between. The germline V gene has CDR1 SGHAT and CDR2 FQNNGV. CDR3 length: 12 residues. Here the CDR3 reads CASNGLSYEQYF. The CDR3 DNA is TGTGCCAGCAATGGACTCTCCTACGAGCAGTACTTC.

The genes are TRBV29-1 and TRBJ1-1; maybe TRBD1 (5 bases). The CDR3 runs to 12 residues. V dropped 3 bases and J dropped 5 bases, with 10 bases sitting between them. Germline CDR1 reads SQVTM; CDR2 reads ANQGSEA. Written as DNA, the CDR3 is TGCAGCGTTGACAGGGCGAGTACTGAAGCTTTCTTT. Translated: CSVDRASTEAFF.

In regard to this clone: One end of the junction does not line up with germline, which may come from a read error. The J gene is TRBJ1-1, the V gene TRBV7-2; TRBD1 is a possible D gene (5 bases). Looked up from germline, CDR1 is SGHTA and CDR2 is FQGNSA. The CDR3 loop spans 13 amino acids. This CDR3 is CASSLGATGWARF. CDR3 bases: TGTGCCAGCAGCTTAGGGGCCACAGGCTGGGCCCGATTT.

The CDR3 region has the DNA TGCAGCGTTCGCCGGGACAGGGGGCTCCTGAGGACTGAAGCTTTCTTT. It specifies CSVRRDRGLLRTEAFF. This sequence joins TRBV29-1 and TRBJ1-1; 12 nucleotides match TRBD1. V lost 5 bases, J lost 5 bases, and 12 bases stayed unmatched. Germline CDR1 SQVTM, CDR2 ANQGSEA. The CDR3 loop spans 16 amino acids. The full variable domain, in which reference TRBV29-1 and TRBJ1-1 provide the parts outside the CDR3, is SAVISQKPSRDICQRGTSLTIQCQVDSQVTMMFWYRQQPGQSLTLIATANQGSEATYESGFVIDKFPISRPNLTFSTLTVSNMSPEDSSIYLCSVRRDRGLLRTEAFFGQGTRLTVV.

V gene TRBV19 combines with J gene TRBJ1-2; TRBD1 might be the D (6 bases). Looked up from germline, CDR1 is LNHDA and CDR2 is SQIVND (reference sequence). This CDR3 has 15 residues. The V and J ends lost 2 bases and 4 bases respectively, with 14 bases between them. CDR3 protein: CASSIKGGFGYGYTF. The CDR3 DNA is TGTGCCAGTAGTATAAAAGGGGGTTTCGGCTATGGCTACACCTTC. The whole variable domain, filled in from reference TRBV19 and TRBJ1-2, reads DGGITQSPKYLFRKEGQNVTLSCEQNLNHDAMYWYRQDPGQGLRLIYYSQIVNDFQKGDIAEGYSVSREKKESFPLTVTSAQKNPTAFYLCASSIKGGFGYGYTFGSGTRLTVV.

This clone appeared once. V is TRBV30 and J is TRBJ1-1; D might be TRBD1 (6 bases). CDR3 length: 16 residues. Trimming left V 0 bases short and J 1 base short, with 15 bases between. Germline values: CDR1 GTSNPN, CDR2 SVGIG (reference sequence). The CDR3 loop reads CAWSVIFGTPNTEAFF. The CDR3 DNA reads TGTGCCTGGAGTGTAATCTTCGGGACACCGAACACTGAAGCTTTCTTT.